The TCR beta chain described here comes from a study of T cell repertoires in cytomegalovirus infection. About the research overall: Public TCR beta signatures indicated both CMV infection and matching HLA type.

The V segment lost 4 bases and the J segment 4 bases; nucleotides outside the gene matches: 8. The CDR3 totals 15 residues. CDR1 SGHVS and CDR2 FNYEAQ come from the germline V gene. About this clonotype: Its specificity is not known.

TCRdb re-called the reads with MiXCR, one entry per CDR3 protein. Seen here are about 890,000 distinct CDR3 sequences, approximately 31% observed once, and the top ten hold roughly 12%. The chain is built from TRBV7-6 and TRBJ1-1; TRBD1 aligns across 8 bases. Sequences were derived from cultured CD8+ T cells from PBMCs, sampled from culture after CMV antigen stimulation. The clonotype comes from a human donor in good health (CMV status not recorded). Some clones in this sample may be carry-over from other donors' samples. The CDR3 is CASSYSSQGGTEAFF. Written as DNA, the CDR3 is TGTGCCAGCAGCTACTCTTCACAGGGGGGCACTGAAGCTTTCTTT.